The sample holds many counts of the clone carrying this TCR beta chain. Germline CDR1 and CDR2: SNHLY and FYNNEI. Trimming cost V 4 bases and J 1 base; bases outside gene matches: 2. The CDR3 spans 14 residues. Staff drew roughly 10 milliliters of peripheral blood from each donor. The data belong to a study of blood T cells in healthy people across ages. Primers used in a second PCR of about 7 to 11 cycles were a sample-barcoded 5' primer and a J-beta primer mix. Each of the cDNA molecules was tagged by a template-switch adaptor with 12 random nucleotides. A single record per CDR3 protein comes from TCRdb applying MiXCR to the 5' RACE reads. This table has 800,000 to 1,000,000 distinct CDR3 sequences, around 48% appearing once.

The J gene is TRBJ2-7, the V gene TRBV2; TRBD1 agrees at 9 bases. Sequences were obtained from blood. The clonotype was recovered from a man aged 25 to 40 in good health. The CDR3 sequence: CASSAGQGSYEQYF. For the CDR3, the DNA is TGTGCCAGCAGTGCGGGACAGGGATCCTACGAGCAGTACTTC.